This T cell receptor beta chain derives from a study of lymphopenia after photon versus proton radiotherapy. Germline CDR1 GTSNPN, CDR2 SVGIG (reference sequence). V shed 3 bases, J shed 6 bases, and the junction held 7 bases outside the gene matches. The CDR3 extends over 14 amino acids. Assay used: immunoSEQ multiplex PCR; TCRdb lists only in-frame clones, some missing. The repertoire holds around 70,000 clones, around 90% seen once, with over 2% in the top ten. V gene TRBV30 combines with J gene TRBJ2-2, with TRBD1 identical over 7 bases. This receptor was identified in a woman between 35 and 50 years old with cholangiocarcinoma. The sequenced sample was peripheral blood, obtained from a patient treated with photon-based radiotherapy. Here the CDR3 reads CAWSSQGDAGELFF. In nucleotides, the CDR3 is TGTGCCTGGAGCTCGCAGGGGGACGCCGGGGAGCTGTTTTTT.